This TCR beta chain was recovered during a study of blood T cell repertoires in COVID-19. Study details: Samples representing acute and convalescent COVID-19 were sourced from the United States, Italy and Spain. In each case, the material was cDNA or gDNA derived from T cells, B-cell-depleted T cells, or PBMCs.

The CDR3 is 17 amino acids. In the source study's methods: Quantification of nucleated cells was approximated via reference gene primer amplification. TCRdb's copy holds only in-frame clones and misses some; the assay was immunoSEQ multiplex PCR. V, J and clone size are taken as reported in that table, and D and trimming were inferred from the DNA itself. The sample yields tens of thousands of clones, about 80% seen once. Sequenced material: peripheral blood. The sequence was obtained from a human donor in a cohort sampled during active COVID-19. The V and J genes are TRBV21-1 and TRBJ2-5; the table's D call, TRBD1, has no DNA check behind it. TRBV21-1 is described as a pseudogene. The CDR3 region is CASSKHRGFGKEETQYF. The CDR3 DNA reads as TGTGCCAGCAGCAAACACAGGGGGTTTGGTAAAGAAGAGACCCAGTACTTC.